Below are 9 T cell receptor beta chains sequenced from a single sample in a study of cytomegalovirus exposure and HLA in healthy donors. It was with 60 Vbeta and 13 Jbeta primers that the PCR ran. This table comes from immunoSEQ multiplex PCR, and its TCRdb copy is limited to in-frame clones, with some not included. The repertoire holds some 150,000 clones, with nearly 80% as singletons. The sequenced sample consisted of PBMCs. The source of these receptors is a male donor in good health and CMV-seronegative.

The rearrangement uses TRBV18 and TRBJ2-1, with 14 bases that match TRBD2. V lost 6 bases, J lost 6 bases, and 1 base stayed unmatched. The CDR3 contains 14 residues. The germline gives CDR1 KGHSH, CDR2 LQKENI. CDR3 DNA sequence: TGTGCCAGCTCGGGACTAGCGGGAGTCAATGAGCAGTTCTTC. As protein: CASSGLAGVNEQFF.

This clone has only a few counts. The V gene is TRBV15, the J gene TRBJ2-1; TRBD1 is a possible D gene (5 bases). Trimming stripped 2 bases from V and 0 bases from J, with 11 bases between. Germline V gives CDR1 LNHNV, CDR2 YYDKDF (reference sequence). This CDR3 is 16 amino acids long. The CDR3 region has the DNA TGTGCCACCAGCAGACAGGGTGTGGGCTCCTACAATGAGCAGTTCTTC. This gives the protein CATSRQGVGSYNEQFF.

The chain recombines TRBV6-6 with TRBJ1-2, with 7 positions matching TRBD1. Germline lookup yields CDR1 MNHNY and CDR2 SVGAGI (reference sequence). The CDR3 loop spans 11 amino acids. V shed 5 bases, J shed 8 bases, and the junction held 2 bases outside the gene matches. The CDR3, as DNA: TGTGCCAGCAGTGCAGGGGGAGGCTACACCTTC. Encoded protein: CASSAGGGYTF.

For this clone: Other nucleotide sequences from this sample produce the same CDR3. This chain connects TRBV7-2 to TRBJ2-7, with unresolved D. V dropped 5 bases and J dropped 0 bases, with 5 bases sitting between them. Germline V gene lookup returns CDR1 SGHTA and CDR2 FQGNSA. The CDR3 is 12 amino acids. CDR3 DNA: TGTGCCAGCAGCCCCTCCTCCTACGAGCAGTACTTC. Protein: CASSPSSYEQYF.

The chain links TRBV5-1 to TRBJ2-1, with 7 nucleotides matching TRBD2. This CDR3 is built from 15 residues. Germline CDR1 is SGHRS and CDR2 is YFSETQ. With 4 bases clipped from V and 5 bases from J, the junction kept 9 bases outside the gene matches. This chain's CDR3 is CASSPRASGDNEQFF. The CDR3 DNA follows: TGCGCCAGCAGCCCCCGGGCTAGCGGAGACAATGAGCAGTTCTTC.

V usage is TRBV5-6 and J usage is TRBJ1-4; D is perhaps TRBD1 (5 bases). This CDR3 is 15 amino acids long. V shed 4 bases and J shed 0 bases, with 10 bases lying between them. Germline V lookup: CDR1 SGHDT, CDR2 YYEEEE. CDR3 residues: CASSARQTTNEKLFF. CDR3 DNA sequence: TGTGCCAGCAGCGCACGACAGACAACTAATGAAAAACTGTTTTTT.

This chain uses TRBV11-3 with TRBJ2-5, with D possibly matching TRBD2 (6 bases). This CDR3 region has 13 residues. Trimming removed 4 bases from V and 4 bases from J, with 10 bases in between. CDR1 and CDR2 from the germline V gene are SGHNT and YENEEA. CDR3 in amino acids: CASSSGEVETQYF. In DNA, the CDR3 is TGTGCCAGCAGCTCCGGGGAGGTAGAGACCCAGTACTTC. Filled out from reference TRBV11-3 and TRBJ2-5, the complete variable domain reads EAGVVQSPRYKIIEKKQPVAFWCNPISGHNTLYWYLQNLGQGPELLIRYENEEAVDDSQLPKDRFSAERLKGVDSTLKIQPAELGDSAVYLCASSSGEVETQYFGPGTRLLVL.

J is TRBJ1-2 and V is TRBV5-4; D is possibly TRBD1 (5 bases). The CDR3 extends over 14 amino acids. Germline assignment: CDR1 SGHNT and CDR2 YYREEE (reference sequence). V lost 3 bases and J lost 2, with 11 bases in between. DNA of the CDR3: TGTGCCAGCAGCTCGATTCCAGGGAACTATGGCTACACCTTC. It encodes CASSSIPGNYGYTF.

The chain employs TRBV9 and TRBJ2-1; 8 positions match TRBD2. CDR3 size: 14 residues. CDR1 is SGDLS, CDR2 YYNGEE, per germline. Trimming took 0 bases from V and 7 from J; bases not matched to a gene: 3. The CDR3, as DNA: TGTGCCAGCAGCGTAGGGGGACTAGAGAATGAGCAGTTCTTC. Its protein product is CASSVGGLENEQFF. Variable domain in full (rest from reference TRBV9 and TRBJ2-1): DSGVTQTPKHLITATGQRVTLRCSPRSGDLSVYWYQQSLDQGLQFLIQYYNGEERAKGNILERFSAQQFPDLHSELNLSSLELGDSALYFCASSVGGLENEQFFGPGTRLTVL.